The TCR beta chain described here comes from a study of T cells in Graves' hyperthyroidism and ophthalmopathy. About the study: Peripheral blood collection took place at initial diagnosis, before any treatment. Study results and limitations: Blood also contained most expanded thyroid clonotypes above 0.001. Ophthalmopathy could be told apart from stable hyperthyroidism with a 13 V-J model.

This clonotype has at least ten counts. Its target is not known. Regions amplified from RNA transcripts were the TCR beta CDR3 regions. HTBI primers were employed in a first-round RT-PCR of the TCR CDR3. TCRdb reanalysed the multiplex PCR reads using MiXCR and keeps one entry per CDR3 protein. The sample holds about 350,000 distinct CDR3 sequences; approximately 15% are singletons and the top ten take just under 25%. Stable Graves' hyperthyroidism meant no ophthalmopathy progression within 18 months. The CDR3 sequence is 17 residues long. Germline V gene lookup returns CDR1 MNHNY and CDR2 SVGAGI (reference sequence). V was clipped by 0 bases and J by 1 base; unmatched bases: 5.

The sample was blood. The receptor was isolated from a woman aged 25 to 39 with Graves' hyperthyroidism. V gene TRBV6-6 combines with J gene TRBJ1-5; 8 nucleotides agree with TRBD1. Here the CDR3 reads CASSYSIRTGSNQPQHF. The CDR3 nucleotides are TGTGCCAGCAGTTACTCGATAAGGACAGGGAGCAATCAGCCCCAGCATTTT.